This is a list of T cell receptor beta chains from one sample in a study of response to subunit inactivated influenza vaccine. Each CDR3 protein is one row after TCRdb ran MiXCR on the RT-PCR reads. The table records more than 600,000 distinct CDR3 sequences, approximately 17% of them present only once. Specimen: PBMCs from blood, collected about 5 days after vaccination. These receptors were collected from a man over 45 who received an inactivated influenza vaccine. The CDR3 runs from the conserved cysteine through the conserved F or W. A D gene is named only where the DNA matches it firmly. Size values are once, few and many counts, or a class for expanded clones, and some rows have none.

TRBV7-8	NA	NA	TRBJ2-1	CASSHPVVSEGFFYNEQFF	TGTGCCAGCAGCCATCCAGTGGTGTCGGAAGGATTTTTCTACAATGAGCAGTTCTTC
TRBV20-1	few	TRBD1	TRBJ2-7	CSASGTGATYEQYF	TGCAGTGCTAGTGGGACAGGGGCCACCTACGAGCAGTACTTC
TRBV18	few	NA	TRBJ2-5	CASSPPQGQETQYF	TGTGCCAGCTCACCACCTCAGGGGCAAGAGACCCAGTACTTC
TRBV20-1	NA	TRBD2	TRBJ2-2	CSALSGTNTGELFF	TGCAGTGCTCTAAGCGGGACGAACACCGGGGAGCTGTTTTTT
TRBV12-3/TRBV12-4	NA	TRBD2	TRBJ2-5	CASRRTSGGVETQYF	TGTGCCAGCAGACGCACTAGCGGGGGGGTAGAGACCCAGTACTTC
TRBV20-1	NA	TRBD2	TRBJ2-4	CSAPGGEFWNIQYF	TGCAGTGCGCCCGGGGGGGAGTTCTGGAACATTCAGTACTTC
TRBV6-1	NA	TRBD1	TRBJ1-1	CASSTHRGGTEAFF	TGTGCCAGCAGTACCCACAGGGGTGGCACTGAAGCTTTCTTT
TRBV15	many	NA	TRBJ2-1	CATSPVVAESSYNEQFF	TGTGCCACCAGCCCCGTGGTAGCGGAGAGCTCCTACAATGAGCAGTTCTTC
TRBV7-9	NA	TRBD1	TRBJ1-6	CASSTGTGGHSPLHF	TGTGCCAGCAGTACAGGGACAGGGGGTCATTCACCCCTCCACTTT
TRBV6-1	few	NA	TRBJ2-7	CASRGTYKSYEQYF	TGTGCCAGCAGGGGGACCTACAAGTCCTACGAGCAGTACTTC
TRBV6-1	NA	NA	TRBJ2-7	CASSGSSGSSYEQYF	TGTGCCAGCAGTGGGTCGTCGGGGAGCTCCTACGAGCAGTACTTC
TRBV7-3	many	TRBD2	TRBJ2-2	CASSLTGPWLAGVTGELFF	TGTGCCAGCAGCTTAACGGGGCCTTGGCTAGCGGGCGTCACCGGGGAGCTGTTTTTT
TRBV29-1	NA	NA	TRBJ2-2	CSGDSLSTGELFF	TGCAGCGGCGACAGTCTTAGCACCGGGGAGCTGTTTTTT
TRBV10-3	NA	TRBD1	TRBJ2-1	CAISSDRGFYNEQFF	TGTGCCATCAGCTCGGACAGGGGGTTTTACAATGAGCAGTTCTTC
TRBV4-2	few	TRBD2	TRBJ2-5	CASSQGAGGKETQYF	TGTGCCAGCAGCCAGGGGGCGGGGGGTAAAGAGACCCAGTACTTC
TRBV19	few	NA	TRBJ1-2	CASTSYDGYTF	TGTGCCAGTACCTCCTACGACGGCTACACCTTC
TRBV7-9	few	TRBD2	TRBJ2-1	CASSLPSGRAGGEQFF	TGTGCCAGCAGCTTACCTAGCGGGAGGGCCGGGGGTGAGCAGTTCTTC
TRBV6-2/TRBV6-3	NA	NA	TRBJ1-5	CASTGTYSNQPQHF	TGTGCCAGCACGGGGACTTATAGCAATCAGCCCCAGCATTTT
TRBV12-3/TRBV12-4	few	NA	TRBJ1-2	CASSHTGSPNYGYTF	TGTGCCAGCAGTCACACAGGGAGTCCTAACTATGGCTACACCTTC
TRBV7-2	NA	NA	TRBJ2-1	CASSSQSGLHEQFF	TGTGCCAGCAGCTCCCAATCAGGGCTACATGAGCAGTTCTTC
TRBV30	NA	TRBD2	TRBJ2-3	CAGSGLAIRDTQYF	TGTGCCGGCTCGGGACTAGCGATCCGCGATACGCAGTATTTT
TRBV20-1	NA	TRBD2	TRBJ2-1	CSARVRLADSSYNEQFF	TGCAGTGCTAGAGTGCGACTAGCCGATAGCTCCTACAATGAGCAGTTCTTC
TRBV4-3	few	NA	TRBJ1-2	CASSQEHFGGTNYGYTF	TGCGCCAGCAGCCAAGAACATTTCGGAGGAACTAACTATGGCTACACCTTC